A single sample gave rise to the 18 T cell receptor beta chains below, sequenced in a study of OX40 agonist ivuxolimab in advanced cancers. The assay was immunoSEQ multiplex PCR, and TCRdb's table has in-frame clones only and misses some. The data contain tens of thousands of clones, around 94% of them singletons. The specimen was CD4+ or CD8+ T cells sorted from blood, collected in a trial of the OX40 agonist ivuxolimab. All receptors derive from an adult with an advanced solid tumor such as melanoma, head and neck, liver or kidney cancer.

V is TRBV5-1 and J is TRBJ2-2; 12 bases line up with TRBD1. The CDR3 length is 19 residues. Per the germline V gene, CDR1 is SGHRS and CDR2 is YFSETQ. After removal of 3 bases from V and 2 bases from J, the junction contained 11 bases not matched to a gene. The CDR3 loop reads CASSYGTGGDETNTGELFF. The CDR3 bases are TGCGCCAGCAGCTACGGGACAGGGGGCGATGAAACTAACACCGGGGAGCTGTTTTTT.

The CDR3 DNA follows: TGTGCCAGCAGCTCCCTACAGGGGGTGGAGACCCAGTACTTC. Its translation is CASSSLQGVETQYF. The chain employs TRBV13 and TRBJ2-5; 8 bases match TRBD1. The CDR3 extends over 14 amino acids. V shed 4 bases and J 5 bases; nucleotides not matched to a gene: 6. The V gene's germline CDR1 is PRHDT and CDR2 FYEKMQ (reference sequence).

This clone has just one count. This chain uses TRBV27 with TRBJ1-3, with D uncertain. The CDR3 runs to 16 residues. Trimming left V 6 bases short and J 6 bases short, with 21 bases between. Germline CDR1 is MNHEY and CDR2 is SMNVEV (reference sequence). The CDR3 nucleotides are TGTGCCAGCAGGGGCTACAGCCGCGAGGGAGTAAACACCATATATTTT. Encoded protein: CASRGYSREGVNTIYF.

The genes are TRBV27 and TRBJ2-1, with D hard to call. V was shortened by 1 base and J by 8 bases, with 9 bases between the two germline ends. This CDR3 has 13 residues. CDR1 is MNHEY and CDR2 is SMNVEV in the germline V gene (reference sequence). The CDR3 sequence is CASSLFYGYEQFF. CDR3 in DNA: TGTGCCAGCAGTTTATTCTACGGCTATGAGCAGTTCTTC.

The chain is built from TRBV25-1 and TRBJ2-3, with D unresolved. The CDR3 runs 13 residues. The ends were cut back, 3 bases at V and 7 bases at J, with 11 bases in the middle. Germline V gene data show CDR1 as MGHDK and CDR2 as SYGVNS. The CDR3 protein is CASSDLILNTQYF. DNA of the CDR3: TGTGCCAGCAGTGACCTGATCCTAAATACGCAGTATTTT. Based on the CDR3 plus reference TRBV25-1 and TRBJ2-3, the full variable domain is EADIYQTPRYLVIGTGKKITLECSQTMGHDKMYWYQQDPGMELHLIHYSYGVNSTEKGDLSSESTVSRIRTEHFPLTLESARPSHTSQYLCASSDLILNTQYFGPGTRLTVL.

This clone was detected only a few times. Since the CDR3 does not end with the conserved phenylalanine or tryptophan, this likely comes from a read error. It is unclear where the CDR3 begins or ends on the DNA, so no DNA is shown, and the CDR3 is as TCRdb lists it. The J gene is TRBJ2-7, the V gene TRBV11-3. The germline V gene encodes CDR1 SGHNT and CDR2 YENEEA. Including both end residues, the CDR3 is 8 amino acids long. The CDR3 loop reads CASRGTSY.

This clone was picked up one time. The chain recombines TRBV13 with TRBJ2-2; D gene uncertain. The CDR3 totals 12 residues. Trimming took off 4 bases at V and 5 bases at J, with 5 bases between the two ends. Germline V CDR1 and CDR2: PRHDT, FYEKMQ (reference sequence). CDR3 DNA sequence: TGTGCCAGCAGCTCCACTACCGGGGAGCTGTTTTTT. Amino acid sequence: CASSSTTGELFF.

V and J are TRBV5-6 and TRBJ2-5; D gene unclear. The DNA end lines up better with TRBJ2-7; the J call may be wrong. This CDR3 contains 12 residues. Germline CDR1 SGHDT, CDR2 YYEEEE. CDR3 coding DNA: TGTGCCAGCAGCTTGGGGGCCTACGAGCAGTACTTC. It codes for CASSLGAYEQYF.

This chain connects TRBV15 to TRBJ2-3; the match to TRBD2 covers 13 bases. Germline trimming cut 1 base from V and 4 bases from J; bases unmatched to any gene: 2. CDR1 is LNHNV and CDR2 is YYDKDF in the germline V gene (reference sequence). The CDR3 has 16 amino acids. The CDR3 sequence: CATSRGTSGSADTQYF. CDR3 bases: TGTGCCACCAGCAGAGGGACTAGCGGGAGCGCAGATACGCAGTATTTT.

This chain connects TRBV5-4 to TRBJ2-5; possibly TRBD1 for D (5 bases). Germline V gene lookup returns CDR1 SGHNT and CDR2 YYREEE (reference sequence). The CDR3 runs to 17 residues. V was pared by 4 bases and J by 5 bases, with 24 bases between. CDR3 DNA sequence: TGTGCCAGCAGCCAAGACAGTGCCGAGGTTTGGTTGGAGACCCAGTACTTC. Amino acids: CASSQDSAEVWLETQYF.

The rearrangement links TRBV9 to TRBJ2-3, with TRBD2 identical over 7 bases. Trimming at V came to 4 bases and at J to 3 bases, leaving 11 bases not matched to a gene. This CDR3 spans 16 amino acids. Germline values: CDR1 SGDLS, CDR2 YYNGEE. The CDR3 is CASSPWGGGGTDTQYF. The CDR3 nucleotides are TGTGCCAGCAGCCCCTGGGGCGGGGGAGGTACAGATACGCAGTATTTT.

This chain joins TRBV27 and TRBJ2-7; D is ambiguous. This CDR3 contains 15 residues. Trimming stripped 4 bases from V and 5 bases from J, with 18 bases between. From germline, CDR1 is MNHEY and CDR2 SMNVEV (reference sequence). The CDR3 here is CASSSPQVGIHEQYF. CDR3 DNA: TGTGCCAGCAGTTCCCCCCAGGTAGGGATACACGAGCAGTACTTC.

The V call is TRBV4-1, the J call TRBJ2-5, with 9 positions matching TRBD2. The germline V gene encodes CDR1 MGHRA and CDR2 YSYEKL. This CDR3 region has 17 residues. After removal of 0 bases from V and 5 bases from J, the junction contained 10 bases not matched to a gene. CDR3 amino acids: CASSQDSMASGDETQYF. CDR3 nucleotide sequence: TGCGCCAGCAGCCAAGATTCCATGGCTAGCGGGGACGAGACCCAGTACTTC.

This chain connects TRBV19 to TRBJ2-1, with D possibly matching TRBD1 (6 bases). Trimming cost V 1 base and J 6 bases, with 13 bases left between them. The germline V gene has CDR1 LNHDA and CDR2 SQIVND (reference sequence). This CDR3 contains 15 residues. CDR3 DNA: TGTGCCAGTAGTATAGCCCCCAGGACAGCCAATGAGCAGTTCTTC. Encoded protein: CASSIAPRTANEQFF. Filled out from reference TRBV19 and TRBJ2-1, the complete variable domain reads DGGITQSPKYLFRKEGQNVTLSCEQNLNHDAMYWYRQDPGQGLRLIYYSQIVNDFQKGDIAEGYSVSREKKESFPLTVTSAQKNPTAFYLCASSIAPRTANEQFFGPGTRLTVL.

The chain combines TRBV28 with TRBJ2-3; 10 positions match TRBD2. CDR1 is MDHEN and CDR2 is SYDVKM in the germline V gene. This CDR3 region has 16 residues. With 6 bases clipped from V and 1 base from J, the junction kept 7 bases outside the gene matches. The CDR3 DNA follows: TGTGCCAGCAGCCGTCCTAGCGGGAGAGGCACAGATACGCAGTATTTT. Amino acids: CASSRPSGRGTDTQYF.

Here the CDR3 DNA reads TGTGCCAGCAGCTCGCCTTTGGGGGCCGGGGCCAACGTCCTGACTTTC. It specifies CASSSPLGAGANVLTF. The chain uses TRBV7-3 and TRBJ2-6; tentative D call: TRBD1 (6 bases). V lost 4 bases and J lost 4, with 14 bases in between. The germline V gene encodes CDR1 SGHTA and CDR2 FQGTGA. The CDR3 covers 16 residues.

The chain couples TRBV10-1 to TRBJ2-2, with unresolved D. Germline-derived CDR1 and CDR2 are WNHNN and SYGVQD (reference sequence). The CDR3 runs to 13 residues. The V end lost 2 bases, the J end lost 4 bases, and 5 bases lay between the germline ends. CDR3 bases: TGCGCCAGCAGTGAGGACCTCACCGGGGAGCTGTTTTTT. This encodes CASSEDLTGELFF.

The chain links TRBV5-4 to TRBJ1-1, with D possibly being TRBD1 (5 bases). Germline V CDR1 and CDR2: SGHNT, YYREEE (reference sequence). Trimming left V 4 bases short and J 4 bases short, with 26 bases between. CDR3 length equals 18 residues. Here the CDR3 reads CASSPWQGPTLVGTEAFF. CDR3 coding DNA: TGTGCCAGCAGCCCCTGGCAGGGACCAACGTTAGTGGGCACTGAAGCTTTCTTT.